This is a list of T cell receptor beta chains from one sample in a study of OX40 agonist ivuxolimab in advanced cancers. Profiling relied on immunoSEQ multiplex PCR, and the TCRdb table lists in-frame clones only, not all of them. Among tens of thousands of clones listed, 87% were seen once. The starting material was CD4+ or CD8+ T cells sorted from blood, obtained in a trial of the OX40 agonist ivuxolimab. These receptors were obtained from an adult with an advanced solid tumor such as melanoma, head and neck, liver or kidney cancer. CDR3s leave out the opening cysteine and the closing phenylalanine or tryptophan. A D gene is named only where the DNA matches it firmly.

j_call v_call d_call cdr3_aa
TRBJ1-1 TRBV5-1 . ASSYRENTEAF
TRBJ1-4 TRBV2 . ASRRTGVTNEKLF
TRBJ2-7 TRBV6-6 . ASSYSAGEQY
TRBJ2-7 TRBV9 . ASSVGPRQGSSYEQY
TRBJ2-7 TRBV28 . ASSRTYEQY
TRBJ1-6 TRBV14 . ASSQVPFGGGSYNSPLH
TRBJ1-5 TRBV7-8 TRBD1 ASSLAQGTNQPQH
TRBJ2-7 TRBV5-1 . ASSPAGTRSYEQY
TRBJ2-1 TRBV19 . ASSIDRTGTYNEQF
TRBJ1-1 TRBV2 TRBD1 ASSEVQGRNTEAF
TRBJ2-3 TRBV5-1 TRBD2 ASSLGEGLVTDTQY
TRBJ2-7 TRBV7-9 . ASSPVVEQY
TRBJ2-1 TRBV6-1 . ASSEARHGQF
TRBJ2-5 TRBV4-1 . ASSPDTGFGETQY
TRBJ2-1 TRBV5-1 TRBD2 ASSLTQPRTSVVNEQF
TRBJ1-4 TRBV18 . ASSPRPLGDEKLF
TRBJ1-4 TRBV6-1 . ASSPLKNEKLF
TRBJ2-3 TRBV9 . ASSVDRRGIDTQY
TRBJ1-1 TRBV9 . ASSVLQENTEAF
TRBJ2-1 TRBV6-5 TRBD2 ASSSTSPYNEQF
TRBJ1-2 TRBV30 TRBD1 AWTGGHYGYT
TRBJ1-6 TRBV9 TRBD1 ASSVEVTGDNSPLH
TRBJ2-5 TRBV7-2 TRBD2 ASSLASGGRDQETQY
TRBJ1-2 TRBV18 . ASSPYQHRDGYT
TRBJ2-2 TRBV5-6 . ASSPRALASGGELF
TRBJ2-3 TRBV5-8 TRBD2 ASRGGGRPDTQY
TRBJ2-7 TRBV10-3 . AISEVGGYEQY
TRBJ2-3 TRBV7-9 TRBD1 ASSRDRGHTDTQY
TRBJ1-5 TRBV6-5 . ASSRTVSNQPQH
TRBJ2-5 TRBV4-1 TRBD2 ASSFRRTSAQKAETQY
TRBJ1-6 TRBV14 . ASSQGIGTNSPLH
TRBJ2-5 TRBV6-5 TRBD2 ASSYQLAGGLETQY
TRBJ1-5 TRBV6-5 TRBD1 ASSPGGAQPQH
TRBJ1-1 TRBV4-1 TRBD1 ASSQYQGASTEAF
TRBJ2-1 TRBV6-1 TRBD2 ASSGRLAGGHNEQF
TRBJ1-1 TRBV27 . ASSGRGKMNTEAF
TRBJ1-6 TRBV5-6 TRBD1 ASSWGTGANSPLH
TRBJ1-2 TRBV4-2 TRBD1 ASSPPGQGAEGYT
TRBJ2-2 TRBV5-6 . ASSLEVGGPGGELF
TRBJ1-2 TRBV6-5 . ASSYEARYGYT
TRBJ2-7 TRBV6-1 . ASSLKGGEQY
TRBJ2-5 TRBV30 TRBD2 ATQGGSGGKTQY
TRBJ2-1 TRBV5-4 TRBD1 ASSTKTGSYNEQF
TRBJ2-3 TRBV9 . ASSVAGRVGGTDTQY
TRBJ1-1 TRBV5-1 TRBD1 ASSQGDRTNTEAF
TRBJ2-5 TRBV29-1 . SVARGRGETQY
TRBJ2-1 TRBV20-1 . SARRGNEQF
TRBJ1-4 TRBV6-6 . ATSEYEKLF
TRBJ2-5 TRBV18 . ASSPKRDSQETQY
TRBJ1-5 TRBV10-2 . ASSIGGTRLLQPQH
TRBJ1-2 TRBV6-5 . ASSYSGGNYGYT
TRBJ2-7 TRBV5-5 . ASSRIYRAHEQY
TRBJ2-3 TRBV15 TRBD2 ATSRDISGGFVAADTQY
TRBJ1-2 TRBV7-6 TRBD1 ASSLASDRGYT